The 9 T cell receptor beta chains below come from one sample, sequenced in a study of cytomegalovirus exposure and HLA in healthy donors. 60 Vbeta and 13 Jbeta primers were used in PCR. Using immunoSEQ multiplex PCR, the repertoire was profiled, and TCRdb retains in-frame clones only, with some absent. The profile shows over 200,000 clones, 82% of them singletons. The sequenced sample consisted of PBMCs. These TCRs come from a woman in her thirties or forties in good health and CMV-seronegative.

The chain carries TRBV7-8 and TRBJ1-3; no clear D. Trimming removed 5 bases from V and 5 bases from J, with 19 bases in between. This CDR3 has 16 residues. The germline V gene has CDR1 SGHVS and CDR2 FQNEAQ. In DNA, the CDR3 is TGTGCCAGCAGCCGAGAGACGCTTATACTAAGAAACACCATATATTTT. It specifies CASSRETLILRNTIYF.

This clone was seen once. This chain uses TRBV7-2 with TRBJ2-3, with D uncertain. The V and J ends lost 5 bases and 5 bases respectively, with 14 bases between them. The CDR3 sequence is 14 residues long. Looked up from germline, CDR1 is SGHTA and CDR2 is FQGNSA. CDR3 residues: CASSPKMSRDTQYF. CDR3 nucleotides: TGTGCCAGCAGCCCGAAAATGAGCCGAGATACGCAGTATTTT. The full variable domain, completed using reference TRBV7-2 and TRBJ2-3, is GAGVSQSPSNKVTEKGKDVELRCDPISGHTALYWYRQSLGQGLEFLIYFQGNSAPDKSGLPSDRFSAERTGGSVSTLTIQRTQQEDSAVYLCASSPKMSRDTQYFGPGTRLTVL.

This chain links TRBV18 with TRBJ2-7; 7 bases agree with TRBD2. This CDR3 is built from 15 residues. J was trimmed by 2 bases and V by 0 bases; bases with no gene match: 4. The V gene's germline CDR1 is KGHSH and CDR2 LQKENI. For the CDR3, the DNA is TGTGCCAGCTCACCACCCGGCGGGGGAACCTACGAGCAGTACTTC. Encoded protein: CASSPPGGGTYEQYF. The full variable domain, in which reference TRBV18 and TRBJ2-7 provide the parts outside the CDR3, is NAGVMQNPRHLVRRRGQEARLRCSPMKGHSHVYWYRQLPEEGLKFMVYLQKENIIDESGMPKERFSAEFPKEGPSILRIQQVVRGDSAAYFCASSPPGGGTYEQYFGPGTRLTVT.

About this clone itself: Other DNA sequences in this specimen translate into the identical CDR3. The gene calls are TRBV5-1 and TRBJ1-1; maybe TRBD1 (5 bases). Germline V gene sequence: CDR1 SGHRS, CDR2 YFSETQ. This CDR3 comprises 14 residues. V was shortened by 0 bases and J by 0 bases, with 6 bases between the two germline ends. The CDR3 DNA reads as TGCGCCAGCAGCTTGGACAGGCTGAACACTGAAGCTTTCTTT. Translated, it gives CASSLDRLNTEAFF.

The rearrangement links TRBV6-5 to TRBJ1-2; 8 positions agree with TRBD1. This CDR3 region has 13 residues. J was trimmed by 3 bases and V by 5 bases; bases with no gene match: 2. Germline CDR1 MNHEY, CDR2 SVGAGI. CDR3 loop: CASSETGDYGYTF. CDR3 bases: TGTGCCAGCAGTGAGACAGGGGACTATGGCTACACCTTC.

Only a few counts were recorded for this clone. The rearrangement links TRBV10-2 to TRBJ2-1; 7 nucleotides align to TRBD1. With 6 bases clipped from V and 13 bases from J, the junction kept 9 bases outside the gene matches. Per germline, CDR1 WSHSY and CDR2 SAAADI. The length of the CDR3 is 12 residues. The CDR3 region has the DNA TGCGCCAGCAGGTCGGGACAGACCCACCAGTTCTTC. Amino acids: CASRSGQTHQFF.

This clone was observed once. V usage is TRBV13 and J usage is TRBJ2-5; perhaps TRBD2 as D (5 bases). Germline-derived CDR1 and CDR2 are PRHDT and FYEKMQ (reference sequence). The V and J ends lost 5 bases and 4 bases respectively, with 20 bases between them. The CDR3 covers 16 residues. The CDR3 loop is CASSPSGWGVGETQYF. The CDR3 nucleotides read TGTGCCAGCAGCCCCTCGGGGTGGGGTGTAGGAGAGACCCAGTACTTC.

The CDR3: CAISESVRLNTEAFF. CDR3 coding DNA: TGTGCCATCAGTGAGTCGGTCAGATTGAACACTGAAGCTTTCTTT. The V and J genes are TRBV10-3 and TRBJ1-1; the D is unclear. The CDR3 has 15 residues. Looked up from germline, CDR1 is ENHRY and CDR2 is SYGVKD. The germline V and J ends were trimmed by 0 bases and 0 bases, with 8 bases remaining between them.

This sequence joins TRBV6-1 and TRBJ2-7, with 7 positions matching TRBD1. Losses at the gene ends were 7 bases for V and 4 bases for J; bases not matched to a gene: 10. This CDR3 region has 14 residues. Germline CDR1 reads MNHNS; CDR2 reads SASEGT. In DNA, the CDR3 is TGTGCCAGCAACCCCGGACAGGTAATTTACGAGCAGTACTTC. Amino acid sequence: CASNPGQVIYEQYF.